Listed here are 27 T cell receptor beta chains from one sample, sequenced in a study of cytomegalovirus exposure and HLA in healthy donors. Profiled with immunoSEQ multiplex PCR; TCRdb holds only in-frame clones, not every one. Counted here are 100,000 to 150,000 clones, 85% to 90% occurring once; the ten biggest clones make up about 3%. The sample taken for sequencing was PBMCs. These receptors were taken from a man aged 30 to 39 in good health and CMV-seronegative.

The rearrangement uses TRBV7-9 and TRBJ1-3; D might be TRBD1 (5 bases). Germline-derived CDR1 and CDR2 are SEHNR and FQNEAQ (reference sequence). V was trimmed by 5 bases and J by 5 bases, leaving 22 bases between them. CDR3 size: 17 residues. The CDR3 protein is CASSPPGTGIFRNTIYF. The CDR3 DNA reads as TGTGCCAGCAGCCCCCCCGGGACTGGGATCTTTAGAAACACCATATATTTT.

V usage is TRBV6-1 and J usage is TRBJ1-5, with TRBD1 matching 7 bases. The J segment lost 7 bases and the V segment lost 6 bases, leaving 9 bases of the junction unmatched. This CDR3 is built from 14 residues. CDR1 MNHNS and CDR2 SASEGT come from the germline V gene. The CDR3 nucleotides read TGTGCCAGCAGCGGACAGGCATTGTCCCAGCCCCAGCATTTT. As protein: CASSGQALSQPQHF.

This rearrangement joins TRBV5-6 to TRBJ2-5; D is uncertain. This CDR3 spans 12 amino acids. Between the trimmed V and J ends, which lost 1 base and 4 bases, there was a span of 5 bases. Germline CDR1 is SGHDT and CDR2 is YYEEEE. The CDR3 sequence: CASSLPGETQYF. DNA of the CDR3: TGTGCCAGCAGCTTGCCAGGAGAGACCCAGTACTTC.

This chain uses TRBV5-4 with TRBJ2-3; D possibly corresponds to TRBD2 (7 bases). Trimming left V 6 bases short and J 3 bases short, with 20 bases between. Germline loops: CDR1 SGHNT, CDR2 YYREEE (reference sequence). CDR3 length equals 16 residues. CDR3 in DNA: TGTGCCAGCAACAAGGGGGGGCAGGGGCGGACAGATACGCAGTATTTT. Its protein product is CASNKGGQGRTDTQYF.

CDR3: CASSLVDRSSYNEQFF. The CDR3 bases are TGTGCCAGTAGCCTGGTCGACAGGAGCTCCTACAATGAGCAGTTCTTC. This chain uses TRBV19 with TRBJ2-1; a possible D gene is TRBD1 (6 bases). The CDR3 covers 16 residues. Germline CDR1 LNHDA, CDR2 SQIVND (reference sequence). The V gene lost 6 bases and the J gene lost 0 bases, with 15 bases spanning the gap.

This clone was found once. The V and J genes are TRBV5-1 and TRBJ2-2, with 9 bases lining up with TRBD1. In germline, CDR1 is SGHRS, CDR2 YFSETQ. This CDR3 spans 16 amino acids. V lost 1 base, J lost 3 bases, and 4 bases stayed unmatched. The DNA for the CDR3 is TGCGCCAGCAGCTTGACGGGACAGGGATACACCGGGGAGCTGTTTTTT. It is translated as CASSLTGQGYTGELFF.

This chain uses TRBV11-2 with TRBJ1-1; 7 bases are shared with TRBD1. Germline V gene sequence: CDR1 SGHAT, CDR2 FQNNGV. The CDR3 runs to 16 residues. Trimming took 5 bases from V and 3 from J; bases not matched to a gene: 12. CDR3 DNA: TGTGCCAGCAGCCCTCGGACAGGACAGTGGGACACTGAAGCTTTCTTT. Encoded protein: CASSPRTGQWDTEAFF.

In regard to this clone: One end of the junction is discordant with germline, which a read error may explain. The chain links TRBV7-9 to TRBJ2-7; 8 nucleotides match TRBD1. Per the germline V gene, CDR1 is SEHNR and CDR2 is FQNEAQ (reference sequence). The CDR3 loop spans 13 amino acids. The CDR3 DNA is TGTGCCAGCAGCTTAACCGAAACAGGGGGAAGGGACTTC. It specifies CASSLTETGGRDF.

This chain connects TRBV18 to TRBJ1-2, with 9 bases matching TRBD1. Per the germline V gene, CDR1 is KGHSH and CDR2 is LQKENI. The CDR3 is made up of 13 amino acids. V was clipped by 1 base and J by 6 bases; unmatched bases: 0. The CDR3 nucleotides read TGTGCCAGCTCACCACGGACAGGGGATGGCTACACCTTC. Protein product: CASSPRTGDGYTF.

The CDR3 loop reads CSVRQDGEQFF. The DNA of the CDR3 is TGCAGCGTCAGACAGGACGGTGAGCAGTTCTTC. The chain carries TRBV29-1 and TRBJ2-1, with D possibly matching TRBD1 (6 bases). The germline gives CDR1 SQVTM, CDR2 ANQGSEA. CDR3 length: 11 amino acids. V gave up 6 bases and J gave up 9 bases, with 12 bases separating them.

This chain connects TRBV6-5 to TRBJ1-6; perhaps TRBD1 as D (5 bases). CDR1 MNHEY and CDR2 SVGAGI come from the germline V gene. The CDR3 sequence is 15 residues long. Between the trimmed V and J ends, which lost 2 bases and 4 bases, there was a span of 9 bases. This CDR3 reads CASSYVGTYNSPLHF. In DNA, the CDR3 is TGTGCCAGCAGTTACGTGGGGACTTATAATTCACCCCTCCACTTT.

The chain couples TRBV15 to TRBJ2-7, with D possibly TRBD2 on 5 matching bases. Germline CDR1 reads LNHNV; CDR2 reads YYDKDF (reference sequence). The germline V and J ends were trimmed by 5 bases and 0 bases, with 11 bases remaining between them. The CDR3 is 14 residues long. Here the CDR3 DNA reads TGTGCCACCAGCGACGGACTTAGCTCCTACGAGCAGTACTTC. Protein sequence: CATSDGLSSYEQYF.

V usage is TRBV6-5 and J usage is TRBJ2-2, with 9 bases identical to TRBD1. CDR1 and CDR2 from the germline V gene are MNHEY and SVGAGI. The CDR3 is made up of 15 amino acids. V trimming: 2 bases; J trimming: 8 bases; junction bases outside the gene matches: 6. CDR3 loop: CASSYDTGGAGELFF. As DNA, the CDR3 is TGTGCCAGCAGTTACGATACAGGGGGCGCAGGGGAGCTGTTTTTT.

The gene calls are TRBV2 and TRBJ2-2; TRBD1 might be the D (6 bases). This CDR3 contains 15 residues. CDR1 SNHLY and CDR2 FYNNEI come from the germline V gene. V lost 9 bases and J lost 4, with 18 bases in between. The CDR3 DNA follows: TGTGCCAGTAAGAGAGACAGGTCGGGCACCGGGGAGCTGTTTTTT. Residues: CASKRDRSGTGELFF.

This chain uses TRBV7-9 with TRBJ2-3; D possibly corresponds to TRBD1 (6 bases). With 0 bases removed from V and 5 bases from J, the gap between germline ends came to 15 bases. Germline lookup yields CDR1 SEHNR and CDR2 FQNEAQ (reference sequence). The CDR3 is 16 residues long. The CDR3 reads CASSLAPGLGGDTQYF. DNA for the CDR3: TGTGCCAGCAGCTTAGCTCCAGGGCTAGGGGGAGATACGCAGTATTTT.

The chain carries TRBV5-1 and TRBJ2-5; 9 nucleotides align to TRBD2. Unmatched junction bases numbered 3, after V lost 1 base and J lost 5 bases. Germline-derived CDR1 and CDR2 are SGHRS and YFSETQ. The CDR3 totals 14 residues. CDR3 region: CASSLSGRSETQYF. As DNA, the CDR3 is TGCGCCAGCAGCTTGAGCGGGAGGTCGGAGACCCAGTACTTC.

This chain joins TRBV6-4 and TRBJ1-2, with D uncertain. V lost 2 bases and J lost 7, with 11 bases in between. The CDR3 contains 13 residues. The germline V gene has CDR1 MRHNA and CDR2 SNTAGT. The CDR3 nucleotides are TGTGCCAGCAGTGACGGCGGTTTGGGTGGCTACACCTTC. This encodes CASSDGGLGGYTF.

The chain employs TRBV4-3 and TRBJ1-2, with TRBD1 matching 8 bases. CDR3 length: 15 residues. Trimming at V came to 0 bases and at J to 6 bases, leaving 6 bases not matched to a gene. CDR1 LGHNA and CDR2 YSLEER come from the germline V gene. CDR3 bases: TGCGCCAGCAGCCAAGATGCAGGGGGCGAAGATGGCTACACCTTC. It translates to CASSQDAGGEDGYTF.

This sequence joins TRBV25-1 and TRBJ1-2; D ambiguous. The CDR3 sequence is 14 residues long. The V gene's germline CDR1 is MGHDK and CDR2 SYGVNS. Trimming pared 1 base from V and 7 bases from J, leaving 13 bases between. DNA of the CDR3: TGTGCCAGCAGTGAATCCGGCGGGGTCCGTGGCTACACCTTC. Encoded protein: CASSESGGVRGYTF.

Of note for this clone: The conserved closing phenylalanine or tryptophan is absent in this CDR3, likely reflecting a read error. The DNA is left out, because the CDR3 cannot be placed on it with certainty; the CDR3 is given as TCRdb lists it. CDR3 amino acids: CSARVPGTPV. The chain links TRBV20-1 to TRBJ1-2; the table's D call, TRBD1, was not checked against the DNA. CDR1 is DFQATT, CDR2 SNEGSKA, per germline (reference sequence). Counting both end residues, the CDR3 totals 10 amino acids.

This clone was observed a few times. The rearrangement joins TRBV6-4 to TRBJ2-3; 8 bases match TRBD2. This CDR3 region has 15 residues. Germline-derived CDR1 and CDR2 are MRHNA and SNTAGT. V lost 2 bases and J lost 1; bases outside the gene matches: 2. CDR3 loop: CASSDGRGGTDTQYF. The CDR3 DNA is TGTGCCAGCAGTGACGGGCGGGGGGGCACAGATACGCAGTATTTT.

The chain uses TRBV7-8 and TRBJ1-1; TRBD1 aligns across 10 bases. The CDR3 extends over 16 amino acids. Germline lookup yields CDR1 SGHVS and CDR2 FQNEAQ. V shed 1 base, J shed 3 bases, and the junction held 5 bases outside the gene matches. In DNA, the CDR3 is TGTGCCAGCAGCTTAGTGAGGACAGGGGGTTACACTGAAGCTTTCTTT. This codes for CASSLVRTGGYTEAFF.

This chain joins TRBV11-2 and TRBJ2-7; possibly TRBD1 for D (5 bases). Germline CDR1 is SGHAT and CDR2 is FQNNGV. With 2 bases removed from V and 4 bases from J, the gap between germline ends came to 18 bases. The CDR3 is 16 amino acids. DNA of the CDR3: TGTGCCAGCAGCTTAAATTTGGGGCAGGACGGTTACGAGCAGTACTTC. Its translation: CASSLNLGQDGYEQYF.

The chain recombines TRBV28 with TRBJ1-4; TRBD1 agrees at 7 bases. The CDR3 length is 14 residues. Trimming took 4 bases from V and 4 from J; bases not matched to a gene: 3. Germline loops: CDR1 MDHEN, CDR2 SYDVKM. The CDR3 bases are TGTGCCAGCAGTTCGGGACAGTTTAATGAAAAACTGTTTTTT. Its translation is CASSSGQFNEKLFF.

This clone was detected a few times. This sequence joins TRBV27 and TRBJ1-2; D possibly corresponds to TRBD1 (6 bases). In germline, CDR1 is MNHEY, CDR2 SMNVEV (reference sequence). Trimming removed 6 bases from V and 4 bases from J, with 12 bases in between. The CDR3 runs to 13 residues. The CDR3 DNA follows: TGTGCCAGCAGGGCGGGGGCTAGCTATGGCTACACCTTC. Protein sequence: CASRAGASYGYTF.

The CDR3, as DNA: TGTGCCAGCAGCCCTCCACCGGGACAGGGGACTTCACCCCTCCACTTT. This translates into CASSPPPGQGTSPLHF. The rearrangement uses TRBV9 and TRBJ1-6; TRBD1 matches at 10 bases. The junction had 10 bases not matched to a gene; V was cut back by 4 bases and J by 9 bases. The CDR3 extends over 16 amino acids. Per the germline V gene, CDR1 is SGDLS and CDR2 is YYNGEE.

The chain couples TRBV10-3 to TRBJ1-6; D might be TRBD1 (6 bases). The ends were cut back, 4 bases at V and 7 bases at J, with 11 bases in the middle. This CDR3 region has 14 residues. The germline CDR1 and CDR2 sequences are ENHRY and SYGVKD. Here the CDR3 DNA reads TGTGCCATCAGTGCAGGGGCCGGGAATTCACCCCTCCACTTT. This sequence encodes CAISAGAGNSPLHF.